This entry lists 6 T cell receptor beta chains sequenced from one sample in a study of cytomegalovirus exposure and HLA in healthy donors. This PCR relied on a set of 60 Vbeta primers and 13 Jbeta primers. Clones were read by immunoSEQ multiplex PCR, and TCRdb kept only the in-frame ones, dropping some. The data hold roughly 200,000 clones, with around 77% observed a single time. The sequenced sample consisted of PBMCs. Receptors were obtained from a woman in her 30s in good health and CMV-seronegative.

The rearrangement links TRBV14 to TRBJ1-5; D is unclear. The CDR3 contains 12 residues. Germline CDR1 is SGHDN and CDR2 is FVKESK. V was clipped by 4 bases and J by 6 bases, with 7 bases between them. CDR3 nucleotide sequence: TGTGCCAGCAGCCGACGGGGTCAGCCCCAGCATTTT. Translation gives CASSRRGQPQHF.

This sequence joins TRBV13 and TRBJ2-1; tentatively, D is TRBD2 (5 bases). CDR1 is PRHDT and CDR2 is FYEKMQ in the germline V gene (reference sequence). V was pared by 4 bases and J by 2 bases, with 18 bases between. This CDR3 spans 17 amino acids. The CDR3 loop is CASSSLGEGRAYNEQFF. The DNA of the CDR3 is TGTGCCAGCAGCTCCTTGGGAGAAGGACGAGCCTACAATGAGCAGTTCTTC.

This chain links TRBV29-1 with TRBJ2-3, with D possibly TRBD2 on 6 matching bases. CDR3 length equals 15 residues. Germline values: CDR1 SQVTM, CDR2 ANQGSEA. Between the trimmed V and J ends, which lost 0 bases and 2 bases, there was a span of 12 bases. The DNA for the CDR3 is TGCAGCGTTGAAGAAGGGTCGGGAGCCACAGATACGCAGTATTTT. Translation: CSVEEGSGATDTQYF.

The chain is built from TRBV6-1 and TRBJ1-2, with D possibly being TRBD1 (6 bases). Germline CDR1 is MNHNS and CDR2 is SASEGT. This CDR3 has 15 residues. Trimming left V 2 bases short and J 4 bases short, with 14 bases between. CDR3 residues: CASSELGLGAYGYTF. The CDR3 bases are TGTGCCAGCAGTGAACTGGGTCTGGGGGCCTATGGCTACACCTTC.

The V and J genes are TRBV10-1 and TRBJ2-2; unclear D gene. Germline lookup yields CDR1 WNHNN and CDR2 SYGVQD (reference sequence). V lost 3 bases, J lost 4 bases, and 6 bases lay in between. This CDR3 contains 13 residues. The CDR3 nucleotides are TGCGCCAGCAGTGACCGCGTCACCGGGGAGCTGTTTTTT. Protein: CASSDRVTGELFF.

In its sample, this clone was seen once. The chain carries TRBV7-9 and TRBJ1-1; D is undetermined. CDR1 is SEHNR and CDR2 is FQNEAQ in the germline V gene (reference sequence). The CDR3 is 14 residues long. V was clipped by 0 bases and J by 1 base, with 6 bases between them. The CDR3 sequence: CASSLAHRNTEAFF. CDR3 DNA: TGTGCCAGCAGCTTAGCGCACAGGAACACTGAAGCTTTCTTT.